The 5 T cell receptor beta chains in this list originate from one sample, sequenced in a study of CD8 T cells in ankylosing spondylitis. TCRdb ran MiXCR on the 5' RACE reads and lists one entry per CDR3 protein. Of roughly 100,000 distinct CDR3 sequences listed, around 24% are singletons. Sequencing was carried out using synovial fluid, either unsorted or a sorted T cell fraction (not recorded which). These receptors were taken from a male donor with ankylosing spondylitis.

This clonotype has only one observation. The chain joins TRBV7-9 to TRBJ1-5, with D tentatively TRBD1 (6 bases). CDR3 length: 13 amino acids. Trimming cost V 1 base and J 5 bases, with 6 bases left between them. Germline V gives CDR1 SEHNR, CDR2 FQNEAQ (reference sequence). The CDR3 protein is CASSLGGHQPQHF. The CDR3 coding sequence is TGTGCCAGCAGCTTAGGGGGGCATCAGCCCCAGCATTTT.

This clonotype was observed a few times. The V and J genes are TRBV5-1 and TRBJ2-5; perhaps TRBD1 as D (5 bases). The CDR3 runs 16 residues. Germline V lookup: CDR1 SGHRS, CDR2 YFSETQ. With 0 bases removed from V and 4 bases from J, the gap between germline ends came to 16 bases. CDR3 region: CASSLDWQGRGETQYF. Written as DNA, the CDR3 is TGCGCCAGCAGCTTGGATTGGCAGGGAAGGGGAGAGACCCAGTACTTC. The full variable domain, rest sourced from reference TRBV5-1 and TRBJ2-5, is KAGVTQTPRYLIKTRGQQVTLSCSPISGHRSVSWYQQTPGQGLQFLFEYFSETQRNKGNFPGRFSGRQFSNSRSEMNVSTLELGDSALYLCASSLDWQGRGETQYFGPGTRLLVL.

This clonotype was seen many times. The chain carries TRBV10-1 and TRBJ2-1; D possibly corresponds to TRBD2 (6 bases). V lost 3 bases, J lost 3 bases, and 9 bases lay in between. The CDR3 loop spans 14 amino acids. Germline-derived CDR1 and CDR2 are WNHNN and SYGVQD (reference sequence). The CDR3: CASSDLGGYNEQFF. In nucleotides, the CDR3 is TGCGCCAGCAGTGACCTGGGGGGCTACAATGAGCAGTTCTTC.

The rearrangement links TRBV7-9 to TRBJ2-6; possibly TRBD1 or TRBD2 for D (5 bases each). Germline lookup yields CDR1 SEHNR and CDR2 FQNEAQ (reference sequence). The V and J ends lost 4 bases and 11 bases respectively, with 18 bases between them. CDR3 length: 15 amino acids. Written as DNA, the CDR3 is TGTGCCAGCAGCTCCACACGGGACGGAGTTGACGTCCTGACTTTC. It specifies CASSSTRDGVDVLTF.

This clonotype showed up just a few times. The rearrangement links TRBV6-4 to TRBJ2-6; D gene unclear. The CDR3 has 14 amino acids. V lost 2 bases to trimming and J lost 0 bases, with 2 bases between them. Germline assignment: CDR1 MRHNA and CDR2 SNTAGT. The CDR3 DNA follows: TGTGCCAGCAGTGACAACTCTGGGGCCAACGTCCTGACTTTC. Protein product: CASSDNSGANVLTF.